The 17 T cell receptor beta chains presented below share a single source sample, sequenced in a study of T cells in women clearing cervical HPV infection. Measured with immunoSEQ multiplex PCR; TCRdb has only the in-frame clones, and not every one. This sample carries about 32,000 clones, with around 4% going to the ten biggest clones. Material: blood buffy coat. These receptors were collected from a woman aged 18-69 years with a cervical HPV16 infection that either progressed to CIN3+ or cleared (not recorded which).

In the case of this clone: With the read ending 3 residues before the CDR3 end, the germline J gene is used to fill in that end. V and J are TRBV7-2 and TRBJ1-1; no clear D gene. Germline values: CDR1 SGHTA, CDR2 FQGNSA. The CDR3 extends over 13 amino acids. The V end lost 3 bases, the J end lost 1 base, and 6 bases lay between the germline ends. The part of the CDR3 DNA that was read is TGTGCCAGCAGCTTCGAGGGGAACACTGAA. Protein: CASSFEGNTE. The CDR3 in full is CASSFEGNTEAFF. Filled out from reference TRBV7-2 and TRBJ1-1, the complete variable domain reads GAGVSQSPSNKVTEKGKDVELRCDPISGHTALYWYRQSLGQGLEFLIYFQGNSAPDKSGLPSDRFSAERTGGSVSTLTIQRTQQEDSAVYLCASSFEGNTEAFFGQGTRLTVV.

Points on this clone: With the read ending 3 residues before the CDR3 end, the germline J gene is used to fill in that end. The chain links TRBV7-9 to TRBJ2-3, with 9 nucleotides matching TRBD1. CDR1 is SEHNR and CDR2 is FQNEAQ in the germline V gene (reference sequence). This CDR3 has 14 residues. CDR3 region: CASSPRTGEETQYF. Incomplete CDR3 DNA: TGTGCCAGCAGCCCACGGACAGGGGAAGAGACG.

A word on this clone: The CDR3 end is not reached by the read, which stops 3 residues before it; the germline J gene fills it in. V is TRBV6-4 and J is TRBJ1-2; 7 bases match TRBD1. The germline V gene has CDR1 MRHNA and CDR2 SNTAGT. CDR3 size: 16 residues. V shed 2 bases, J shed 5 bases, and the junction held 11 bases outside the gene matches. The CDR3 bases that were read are TGTGCCAGCAGTGACGGGAACAGGGGAAATAGTTATGGC. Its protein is CASSDGNRGNSYG. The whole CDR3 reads CASSDGNRGNSYGYTF.

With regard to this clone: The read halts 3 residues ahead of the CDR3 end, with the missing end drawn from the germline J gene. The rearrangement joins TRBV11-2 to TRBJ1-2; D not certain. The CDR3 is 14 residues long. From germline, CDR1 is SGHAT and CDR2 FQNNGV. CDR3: CASSFRLGSYDYTF. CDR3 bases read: TGTGCCAGCAGCTTCAGACTAGGCTCCTACGAC.

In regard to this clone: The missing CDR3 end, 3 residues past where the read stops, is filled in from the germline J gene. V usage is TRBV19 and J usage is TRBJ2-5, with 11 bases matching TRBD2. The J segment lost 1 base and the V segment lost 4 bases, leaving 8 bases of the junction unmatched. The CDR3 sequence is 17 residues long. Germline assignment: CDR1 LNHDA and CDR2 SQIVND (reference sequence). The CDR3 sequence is CASSKGGTSGLQETQYF. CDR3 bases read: TGTGCCAGTAGTAAAGGGGGGACTAGCGGCCTCCAAGAGACC.

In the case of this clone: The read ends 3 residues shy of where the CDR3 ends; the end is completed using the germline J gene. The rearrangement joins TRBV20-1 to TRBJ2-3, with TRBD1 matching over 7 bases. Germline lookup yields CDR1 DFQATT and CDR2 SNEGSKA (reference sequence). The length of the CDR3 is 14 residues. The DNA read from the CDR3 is TGCAGTGCTAGCGACAGGGCGGCGGATCAGCCG. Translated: CSASDRAADQP. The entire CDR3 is CSASDRAADQPQYF.

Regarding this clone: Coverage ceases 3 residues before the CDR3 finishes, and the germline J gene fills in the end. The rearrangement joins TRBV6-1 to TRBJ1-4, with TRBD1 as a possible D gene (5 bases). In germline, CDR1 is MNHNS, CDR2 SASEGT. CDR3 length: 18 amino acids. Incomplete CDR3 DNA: TGTGCCAGCAGTGAAGCGCTCGTGTTCGGGTCTGGGGCCAACGTA. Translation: CASSEALVFGSGANV. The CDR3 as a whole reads CASSEALVFGSGANVLFF.

CDR3 residues: CASSPGPSGGPNEQFF. The CDR3 DNA, read in part, is TGCGCCAGCAGCCCAGGCCCCAGCGGGGGACCCAATGAG. The rearrangement joins TRBV5-1 to TRBJ2-1, with TRBD2 matching over 8 bases. The CDR3 extends 3 residues past the end of the read, so its final part is completed from the germline J gene. This CDR3 is built from 16 residues. J was trimmed by 6 bases and V by 4 bases; bases with no gene match: 12. Germline CDR1 and CDR2: SGHRS and YFSETQ.

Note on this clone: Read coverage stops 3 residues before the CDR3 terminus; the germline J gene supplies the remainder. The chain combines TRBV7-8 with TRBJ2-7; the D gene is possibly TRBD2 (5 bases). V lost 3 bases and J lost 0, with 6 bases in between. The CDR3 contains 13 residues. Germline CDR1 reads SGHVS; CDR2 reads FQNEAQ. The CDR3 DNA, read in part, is TGTGCCAGCAGCTTCGCGGGCTCCTACGAG. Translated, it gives CASSFAGSYE. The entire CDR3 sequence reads CASSFAGSYEQYF.

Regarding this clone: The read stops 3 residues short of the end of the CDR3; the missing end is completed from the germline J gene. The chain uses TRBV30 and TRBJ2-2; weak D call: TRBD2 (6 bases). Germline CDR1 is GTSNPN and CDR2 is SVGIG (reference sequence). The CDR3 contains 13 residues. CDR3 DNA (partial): TGTGCCTGGATGGCGGGGACGGAGGAAAAG. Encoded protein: CAWMAGTEEK. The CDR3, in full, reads CAWMAGTEEKLFF.

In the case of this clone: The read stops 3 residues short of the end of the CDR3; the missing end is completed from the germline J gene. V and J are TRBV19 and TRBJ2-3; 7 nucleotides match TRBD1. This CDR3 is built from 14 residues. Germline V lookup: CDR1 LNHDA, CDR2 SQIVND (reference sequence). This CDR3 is CASSRGGGGQPQYF. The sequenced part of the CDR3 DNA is TGTGCCAGTAGTCGAGGGGGCGGAGGTCAGCCG.

The CDR3 bases that were read are TGTGCCAGCAGCTTAGCACTAGCGGGTAACATT. This translates into CASSLALAGNI. The whole CDR3 sequence is CASSLALAGNIQYF. This chain connects TRBV5-6 to TRBJ2-4; 9 bases agree with TRBD2. The CDR3 end falls 3 residues outside the read, so it is completed with the germline J gene. V trimming: 2 bases; J trimming: 7 bases; junction bases outside the gene matches: 4. The CDR3 spans 14 residues. Germline V gene lookup returns CDR1 SGHDT and CDR2 YYEEEE.

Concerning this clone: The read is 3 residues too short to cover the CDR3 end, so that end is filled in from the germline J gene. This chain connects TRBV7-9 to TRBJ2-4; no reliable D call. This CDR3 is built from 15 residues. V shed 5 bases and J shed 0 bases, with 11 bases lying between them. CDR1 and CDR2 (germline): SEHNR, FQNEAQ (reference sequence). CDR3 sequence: CASSQSDLAKNIQYF. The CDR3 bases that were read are TGTGCCAGCAGCCAAAGCGATCTAGCCAAAAACATT.

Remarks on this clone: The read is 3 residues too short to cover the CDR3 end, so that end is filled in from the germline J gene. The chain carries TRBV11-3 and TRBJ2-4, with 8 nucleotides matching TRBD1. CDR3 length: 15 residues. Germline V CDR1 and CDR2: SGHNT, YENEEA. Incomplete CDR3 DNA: TGTGCCAGCAGCCTGACAGGGGAGAGCAATCAGCCT. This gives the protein CASSLTGESNQP. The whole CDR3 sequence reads CASSLTGESNQPQYF.

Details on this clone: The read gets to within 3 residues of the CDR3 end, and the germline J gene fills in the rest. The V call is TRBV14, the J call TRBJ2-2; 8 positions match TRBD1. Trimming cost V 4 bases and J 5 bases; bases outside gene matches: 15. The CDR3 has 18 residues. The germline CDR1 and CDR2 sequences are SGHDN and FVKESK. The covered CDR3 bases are TGTGCCAGCAGCCTCAGAGACAGGGGCTTTGTGAGGACCGGGGAG. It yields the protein CASSLRDRGFVRTGE. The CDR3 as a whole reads CASSLRDRGFVRTGELFF.

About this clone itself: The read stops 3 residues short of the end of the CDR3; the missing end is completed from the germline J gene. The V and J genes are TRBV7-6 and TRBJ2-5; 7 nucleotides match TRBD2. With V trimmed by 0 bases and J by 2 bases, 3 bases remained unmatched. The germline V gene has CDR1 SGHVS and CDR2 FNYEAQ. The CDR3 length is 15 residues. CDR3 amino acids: CASSLAASGQETQYF. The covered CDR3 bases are TGTGCCAGCAGCTTAGCAGCTAGCGGACAAGAGACC.

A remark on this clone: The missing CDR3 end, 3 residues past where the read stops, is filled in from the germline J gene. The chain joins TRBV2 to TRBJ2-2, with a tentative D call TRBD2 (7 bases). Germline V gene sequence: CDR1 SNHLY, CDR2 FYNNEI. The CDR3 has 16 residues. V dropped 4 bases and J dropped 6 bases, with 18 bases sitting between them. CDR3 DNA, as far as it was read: TGTGCCAGCAGTGCCGCGGACAGCGGGGTGGCCGGGGAG. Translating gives CASSAADSGVAGE. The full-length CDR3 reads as CASSAADSGVAGELFF.